This T cell receptor (beta chain) was observed in a study of blood T cells in healthy people across ages. Study-wide results and caveats: Roughly linearly, TCR beta diversity per million T cells fell as age increased.

Turning to this clonotype: Its target is unknown.

For the second PCR, which ran for about 7 to 11 cycles, a sample-barcoded 5' primer and a J-beta primer mix were used. Every sample gave at least 2.5 million paired-end reads containing CDR3. MiXCR, applied by TCRdb to the 5' RACE reads, yields one record per CDR3 protein. The sample lists over 1,200,000 distinct CDR3 sequences; 45% to 70% were seen once. Germline V gene lookup returns CDR1 MNHEY and CDR2 SVGEGT. The CDR3 extends over 15 amino acids. V lost 11 bases, J lost 1 base, and 21 bases lay in between. The chain carries TRBV6-2 or TRBV6-3 and TRBJ2-7; D not certain. The sequenced material came from blood. The origin of this receptor is a young man in good health. As DNA, the CDR3 is TGTGCCGGATCCCGTTCGTCGAGGAGTTCCTACGAGCAGTACTTC. Protein sequence: CAGSRSSRSSYEQYF.